This T cell receptor beta chain was obtained from a study of OX40 agonist ivuxolimab in advanced cancers. Turning to the study itself: Ivuxolimab, which patients received intravenously every 2 weeks, was dosed at 0.01 to 10 mg/kg. Study results and caveats: At 0.1-3.0 mg/kg, partial responders had clonal expansion among the lowest observed.

Libraries were prepared by immunoSEQ multiplex PCR; TCRdb keeps only in-frame clonotypes and omits some of them. The sample holds about 70,000 clones; 80% to 95% are singletons and the top ten take 6.5% to 8.5%. As concerns this clone: Its target is not known.

CDR1 MGHRA and CDR2 YSYEKL come from the germline V gene. With 0 bases removed from V and 0 bases from J, the gap between germline ends came to 15 bases. The CDR3 sequence is 18 residues long. The sample was CD4+ or CD8+ T cells sorted from blood, taken in a trial of the OX40 agonist ivuxolimab. The chain employs TRBV4-1 and TRBJ2-4; D is possibly TRBD2 (6 bases). This sequence originates from an adult with an advanced solid tumor such as melanoma, head and neck, liver or kidney cancer. As DNA, the CDR3 is TGCGCCAGCAGCCAAGAGCCCCTCGGGGGACTAGCCAAAAACATTCAGTACTTC. Residues: CASSQEPLGGLAKNIQYF.